This record concerns one TCR beta chain sequence. CDR1 is LNHDA, CDR2 SQIVND, per germline (reference sequence). V gave up 5 bases and J gave up 1 base; unmatched junction bases: 8. The CDR3 totals 17 residues. Data came from immunoSEQ multiplex PCR; TCRdb stores just in-frame clones and leaves some out. The sample has over 200,000 clones; about 90% are singletons. The source of the sample is a study of blood T cell repertoires in COVID-19. Study background: The analysed material was cDNA or gDNA that came from T cells, B-cell-depleted T cells, or PBMCs.

The chain recombines TRBV19 with TRBJ1-1; TRBD1 matches 12 bases. The material sequenced was peripheral blood. The TCR comes from a man aged 60 to 69 with COVID-19, enrolled during active disease. The CDR3 is CASSAPGQGAWNTEAFF. Written as DNA, the CDR3 is TGTGCCAGTAGTGCACCGGGACAGGGGGCCTGGAACACTGAAGCTTTCTTT.